The T cell receptor beta chain described here comes from a study of CD8 T cells in Susac syndrome (dated by TCRdb to the late 2010s). Describing the broader study: Repertoire sequencing was used to test whether CD8+ T cell activation and differentiation in Susac syndrome was antigen driven. General study outcomes and caveats: The number of individuals in the TCR sequencing and HLA analysis was recognized as being relatively small.

Peripheral blood CD8+ and CD4+ T cells from healthy donors, Susac syndrome patients and multiple sclerosis patients were profiled using high-throughput TCR beta sequencing. The multiple sclerosis controls were treatment-naive patients who had stable or active relapsing-remitting disease and met the revised McDonald criteria. CD8+ TEMRA cells were enriched by FACS, while bulk CD8+ and CD4+ T cells were purified by magnetic negative isolation. Blood was collected in EDTA tubes and processed within 24 hours, with PBMCs isolated through density gradient centrifugation. PBMCs intended for TCR sequencing were cryopreserved in liquid nitrogen and thawed later in a water bath at 37 degrees C. Purity of sorted or isolated CD4+, CD8+ and CD8+ TEMRA cells was at least 90%. RNA was extracted using the RNeasy kit, and about 0.5 to 1 microgram was reverse transcribed with random hexamers. The immunoSEQ multiplex PCR assay, which covers 54 Vbeta and 13 Jbeta segments, was used to amplify TCR beta CDR3 regions. Bias from PCR amplification was corrected by using a synthetic template baseline for primer optimization and for computational correction. Turning to the authors' computational methods: Reads were annotated to V, D and J genes per IMGT and analyzed with immunoSEQ Analyzer, keeping only productive sequences. Clonality was computed as one minus Shannon entropy normalized by log2 of the number of productive unique sequences. For each patient and control, public and private clones were evaluated among the 100 most prevalent clones. Susac-specific clones were defined as absent from healthy and MS cohorts, roughly 1,100 published viral clones and other ImmuneACCESS disease sequences. In-frame beta chains were kept once TCRdb had trimmed the public reads at Q25 with fastp and called clones with MiXCR. Here each entry gathers all rows of one CDR3 protein and keeps the most common genes and DNA. TCRdb's processing, not the authors' own work, is the source of the V and J calls. This sample holds about 120,000 distinct CDR3 sequences; about 92% were observed only once. The top ten hold 0.093% of the sample.

The germline V gene specifies MNHEY as CDR1 and SVGEGT as CDR2. The junction shows trimming of 11 bases on V and 3 bases on J, plus 14 bases between the germline ends. From the cysteine through the phenylalanine, the CDR3 covers 13 amino acids. Here the CDR3 DNA is all that survives: 39 bases in frame from base 1. A word on this clonotype: The specificity of this receptor is unknown. Base qualities were left out, and no much larger clone turns up one base away.

Rearrangement joined TRBV6-2 or TRBV6-3 to TRBJ2-1, with TRBD1 perhaps the D gene, on 5 matching bases. The clonotype originates from a human donor with multiple sclerosis. Sequenced sample: CD4+ T cells from PBMCs. Here is the DNA: TGTGCCTCTTCTCATCAGGGCTACAATGAGCAGTTCTTC. This translates into CASSHQGYNEQFF.